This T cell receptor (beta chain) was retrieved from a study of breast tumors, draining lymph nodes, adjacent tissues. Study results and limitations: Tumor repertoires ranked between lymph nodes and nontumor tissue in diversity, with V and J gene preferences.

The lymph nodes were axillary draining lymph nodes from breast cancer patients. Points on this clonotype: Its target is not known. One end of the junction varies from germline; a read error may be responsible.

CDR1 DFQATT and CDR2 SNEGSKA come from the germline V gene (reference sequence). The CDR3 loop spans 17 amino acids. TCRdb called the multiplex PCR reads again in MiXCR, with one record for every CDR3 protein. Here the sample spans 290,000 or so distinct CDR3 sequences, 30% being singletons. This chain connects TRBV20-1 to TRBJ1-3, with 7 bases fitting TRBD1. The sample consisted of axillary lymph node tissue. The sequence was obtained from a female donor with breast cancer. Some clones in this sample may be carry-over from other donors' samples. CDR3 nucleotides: TGCAGTGCTGGAGAATGGCGACAGGGTCCCTCTGGAAACACCATATATTTT. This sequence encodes CSAGEWRQGPSGNTIYF.